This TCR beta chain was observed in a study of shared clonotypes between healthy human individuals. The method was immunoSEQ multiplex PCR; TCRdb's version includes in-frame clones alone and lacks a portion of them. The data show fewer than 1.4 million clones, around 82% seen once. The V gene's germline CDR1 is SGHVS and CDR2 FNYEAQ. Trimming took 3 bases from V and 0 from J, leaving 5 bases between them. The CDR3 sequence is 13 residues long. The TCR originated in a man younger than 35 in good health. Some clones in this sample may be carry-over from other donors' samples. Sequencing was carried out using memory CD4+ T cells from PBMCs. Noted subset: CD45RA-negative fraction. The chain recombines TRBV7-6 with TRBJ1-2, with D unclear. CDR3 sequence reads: CASSLGANYGYTF. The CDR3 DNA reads TGTGCCAGCAGCTTGGGTGCTAACTATGGCTACACCTTC.